Each of the 2 T cell receptor beta chains below was sequenced from the same sample in a study of T cell changes during pregnancy in multiple sclerosis. Clones were read by immunoSEQ multiplex PCR, and TCRdb kept only the in-frame ones, dropping some. This sample has about 120,000 clones; approximately 93% occur once, and the top ten carry approximately 6.3%. The sequencing here drew on peripheral blood, taken before pregnancy. These receptor sequences come from a female donor with multiple sclerosis, enrolled in a pregnancy study.

This sequence joins TRBV11-2 and TRBJ1-6; no clear D. Germline V CDR1 and CDR2: SGHAT, FQNNGV. There are 15 residues in the CDR3. The V end lost 3 bases, the J end lost 9 bases, and 15 bases lay between the germline ends. The CDR3 region is CASSLAGGLVSPLHF. The CDR3 DNA reads as TGTGCCAGCAGCTTGGCGGGAGGATTAGTTTCACCCCTCCACTTT.

The chain carries TRBV5-5 and TRBJ1-5; D is unresolved. CDR1 and CDR2 (germline): SGHKS, YYEKEE (reference sequence). V lost 6 bases and J lost 7, with 17 bases in between. This CDR3 comprises 14 residues. The CDR3 sequence is CASTSQEGGQPQHF. In DNA, the CDR3 is TGTGCCAGCACCTCACAAGAGGGCGGGCAGCCCCAGCATTTT.